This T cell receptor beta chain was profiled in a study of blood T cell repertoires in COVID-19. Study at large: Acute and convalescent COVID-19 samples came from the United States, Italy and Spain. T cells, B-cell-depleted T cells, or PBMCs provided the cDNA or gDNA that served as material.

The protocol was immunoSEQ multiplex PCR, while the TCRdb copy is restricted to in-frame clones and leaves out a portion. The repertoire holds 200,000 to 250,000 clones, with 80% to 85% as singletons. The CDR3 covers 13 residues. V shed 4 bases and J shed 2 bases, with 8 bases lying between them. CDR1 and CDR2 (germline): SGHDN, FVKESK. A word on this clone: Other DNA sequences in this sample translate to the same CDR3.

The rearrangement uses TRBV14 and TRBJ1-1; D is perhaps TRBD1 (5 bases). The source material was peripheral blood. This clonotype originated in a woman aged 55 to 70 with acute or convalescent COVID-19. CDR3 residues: CASSPQGNTEAFF. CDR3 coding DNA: TGTGCCAGCAGCCCGCAGGGTAACACTGAAGCTTTCTTT.